This is a list of T cell receptor beta chains from one sample in a study of blood T cell repertoires in COVID-19. Clones were sequenced by immunoSEQ multiplex PCR, and TCRdb holds only the in-frame ones, with some missing. Of some 250,000 clones in the sample, 88% were seen once. Sequencing was carried out using peripheral blood. The origin of the receptors is a middle-aged woman who had recovered from COVID-19. CDR3s include the opening cysteine and the closing phenylalanine or tryptophan. The D gene is left open where the match is weak. Size tells how often a clone was seen (once, few, many) or the class of an expanded clone, and some rows leave it out.

abundance: once
j_gene: TRBJ2-3
d_gene: NA
v_gene: TRBV30
CDR3nt: TGTGCCTGGAGGGCAGGGCTTCCCACAGATACGCAGTATTTT
CDR3aa: CAWRAGLPTDTQYF

abundance: NA
j_gene: TRBJ2-5
d_gene: TRBD1
v_gene: TRBV24-1
CDR3nt: TGTGCCACCAGTGTACAGGGGGAGACCCAGTACTTC
CDR3aa: CATSVQGETQYF

abundance: NA
j_gene: TRBJ2-1
d_gene: NA
v_gene: TRBV5-1
CDR3nt: TGCGCCAGCAGCTTGGGTAGCGGCTGGGCCAATGAGCAGTTCTTC
CDR3aa: CASSLGSGWANEQFF

abundance: NA
j_gene: TRBJ2-5
d_gene: NA
v_gene: TRBV12-5
CDR3nt: TGTGCTAGTGGTTTGGAGCAGGGCCTACAGTACTTC
CDR3aa: CASGLEQGLQYF

abundance: NA
j_gene: TRBJ1-2
d_gene: NA
v_gene: TRBV18
CDR3nt: TGTGCCAGCTCACCCCGGAAGGGTTGGGGCGGCTACACCTTC
CDR3aa: CASSPRKGWGGYTF

abundance: NA
j_gene: TRBJ2-7
d_gene: TRBD2
v_gene: TRBV7-2
CDR3nt: TGTGCCACCAAGAGGCGGGAGAGGAACGAGCAGTACTTC
CDR3aa: CATKRRERNEQYF

abundance: few
j_gene: TRBJ1-1
d_gene: NA
v_gene: TRBV10-1
CDR3nt: TGCGCCAGCAGGAAAACAGAAAACACTGAAGCTTTCTTT
CDR3aa: CASRKTENTEAFF

abundance: NA
j_gene: TRBJ2-1
d_gene: NA
v_gene: TRBV5-1
CDR3nt: TGCGCCAGCAGCCAGGGGCGGGGGTACAATGAGCAGTTCTTC
CDR3aa: CASSQGRGYNEQFF

abundance: NA
j_gene: TRBJ1-6
d_gene: NA
v_gene: TRBV30
CDR3nt: TGTGCCTGGAGGCCGGTGGGGGGTTCACCCCTCCACTTT
CDR3aa: CAWRPVGGSPLHF

abundance: NA
j_gene: TRBJ2-5
d_gene: NA
v_gene: TRBV12-3/TRBV12-4
CDR3nt: TGTGCCAGCAGCGACAGGATGGGGGAGACCCAGTACTTC
CDR3aa: CASSDRMGETQYF

abundance: NA
j_gene: TRBJ2-2
d_gene: NA
v_gene: TRBV7-9
CDR3nt: TGTGCCAGCAGCTTAGCGCGCGGTAGGCGGGACTCGGGCACCGGGGAGCTGTTTTTT
CDR3aa: CASSLARGRRDSGTGELFF

abundance: NA
j_gene: TRBJ1-2
d_gene: NA
v_gene: TRBV5-8
CDR3nt: TGTGCCAGCAGCTTGGACAGGGCAACCTATGGCTACACCTTC
CDR3aa: CASSLDRATYGYTF

abundance: few
j_gene: TRBJ2-2
d_gene: NA
v_gene: TRBV4-3
CDR3nt: TGCGCCAGCAGCCCCCAAGGTTGGGGAGCCGGGGAGCTGTTTTTT
CDR3aa: CASSPQGWGAGELFF

abundance: once
j_gene: TRBJ1-2
d_gene: NA
v_gene: TRBV19
CDR3nt: TGTGCCAGTAGTATAAGAGTAGCTAACTATGGCTACACCTTC
CDR3aa: CASSIRVANYGYTF

abundance: few
j_gene: TRBJ2-7
d_gene: NA
v_gene: TRBV4-2
CDR3nt: TGTGCCAGCAGCCCGCGGCCGTCTGGGTCCTACGAGCAGTACTTC
CDR3aa: CASSPRPSGSYEQYF

abundance: NA
j_gene: TRBJ2-3
d_gene: TRBD2
v_gene: TRBV6-2/TRBV6-3
CDR3nt: TGTGCCAGCAGTTACCCCCCCGGCGGGAGGGCCCCCGATACGCAGTATTTT
CDR3aa: CASSYPPGGRAPDTQYF

abundance: NA
j_gene: TRBJ2-5
d_gene: TRBD2
v_gene: TRBV6-5
CDR3nt: TGTGCCAGCAGTTACTCCCCGCTAGCGGGAGGGGCCCAGTACTTC
CDR3aa: CASSYSPLAGGAQYF

abundance: NA
j_gene: TRBJ2-7
d_gene: TRBD2
v_gene: TRBV19
CDR3nt: TGTGCCAGTAGACCTACTAGCGGGAGTTCCTACGAGCAGTACTTC
CDR3aa: CASRPTSGSSYEQYF

abundance: NA
j_gene: TRBJ2-5
d_gene: TRBD1
v_gene: TRBV6-5
CDR3nt: TGTGCCAGCAGGGGACAGGGAGAGACCCAGTACTTC
CDR3aa: CASRGQGETQYF

abundance: NA
j_gene: TRBJ1-1
d_gene: TRBD1
v_gene: TRBV6-5
CDR3nt: TGTGCCACCGACCGCGACAGGGCCGGCGGGACTGAAGCTTTCTTT
CDR3aa: CATDRDRAGGTEAFF

abundance: NA
j_gene: TRBJ2-5
d_gene: TRBD2
v_gene: TRBV10-3
CDR3nt: TGTGCCATCAGTGCAATGCGGCGGCGGGAGGGCCCGGGGCAAGAGACCCAGTACTTC
CDR3aa: CAISAMRRREGPGQETQYF

abundance: NA
j_gene: TRBJ2-3
d_gene: TRBD2
v_gene: TRBV4-1
CDR3nt: TGCGCCAGCAGCCTACCACCTTCGGGGGGAAGCACAGATACGCAGTATTTT
CDR3aa: CASSLPPSGGSTDTQYF

abundance: NA
j_gene: TRBJ2-7
d_gene: NA
v_gene: TRBV5-6
CDR3nt: TGTGCCAGCAGCTTGGCCGTGGCAGGATCCTACGAGCAGTACTTC
CDR3aa: CASSLAVAGSYEQYF

abundance: once
j_gene: TRBJ2-3
d_gene: TRBD2
v_gene: TRBV10-3
CDR3nt: TGTGCCATCAGCCCCCGCGGGGGGCCGGGGGCAGATACGCAGTATTTT
CDR3aa: CAISPRGGPGADTQYF

abundance: few
j_gene: TRBJ1-2
d_gene: TRBD1
v_gene: TRBV18
CDR3nt: TGTGCCAGCTCAACCGGGACAGCTAACTATGGCTACACCTTC
CDR3aa: CASSTGTANYGYTF

abundance: NA
j_gene: TRBJ1-2
d_gene: NA
v_gene: TRBV5-4
CDR3nt: TGTGCCAGCAGCTTGGCCGGGGGGAGGGATGGCTACACCTTC
CDR3aa: CASSLAGGRDGYTF

abundance: once
j_gene: TRBJ2-4
d_gene: TRBD2
v_gene: TRBV7-9
CDR3nt: TGTGCCAGCAGCTTATTGCGGGGGGCCAAAAACATTCAGTACTTC
CDR3aa: CASSLLRGAKNIQYF

abundance: NA
j_gene: TRBJ2-1
d_gene: TRBD2
v_gene: TRBV24-1
CDR3nt: TGTGCCACCAGTGACCCTGGACTAGCGGGAGGCAATGAGCAGTTCTTC
CDR3aa: CATSDPGLAGGNEQFF

abundance: NA
j_gene: TRBJ1-2
d_gene: NA
v_gene: TRBV27
CDR3nt: TGTGCCAGCAGCGCAGGGCCCTCTAACTATGGCTACACCTTC
CDR3aa: CASSAGPSNYGYTF

abundance: few
j_gene: TRBJ2-1
d_gene: TRBD2
v_gene: TRBV20-1
CDR3nt: TGCAGTGCTAGTGGACTAGCGGGAGGATTAGACTACAATGAGCAGTTCTTC
CDR3aa: CSASGLAGGLDYNEQFF

abundance: NA
j_gene: TRBJ2-7
d_gene: NA
v_gene: TRBV18
CDR3nt: TGTGCCAGCTCACCCCCCCCGACAGGAGCCCTCTACGAGCAGTACTTC
CDR3aa: CASSPPPTGALYEQYF

abundance: NA
j_gene: TRBJ2-1
d_gene: TRBD2
v_gene: TRBV6-2/TRBV6-3
CDR3nt: TGTGCCAGCAGCCCCTACCCGCGGGGGGCGTTGGTCCGTGAGCAGTTCTTC
CDR3aa: CASSPYPRGALVREQFF

abundance: NA
j_gene: TRBJ2-1
d_gene: NA
v_gene: TRBV5-1
CDR3nt: TGCGCCAGCAGCTTGGGCGGGAACGCCAACTACAATGAGCAGTTCTTC
CDR3aa: CASSLGGNANYNEQFF

abundance: NA
j_gene: TRBJ2-1
d_gene: TRBD2
v_gene: TRBV3-1/TRBV3-2
CDR3nt: TGTGCCAGCAGCAAACAAAGCGGGAGCCCCCCCAATGAGCAGTTCTTC
CDR3aa: CASSKQSGSPPNEQFF

abundance: NA
j_gene: TRBJ1-2
d_gene: NA
v_gene: TRBV20-1
CDR3nt: TGCAGTGCCCCCGGCTATGGCTACACCTTC
CDR3aa: CSAPGYGYTF

abundance: once
j_gene: TRBJ1-2
d_gene: TRBD1
v_gene: TRBV7-2
CDR3nt: TGTGCCAGCAGCTCCTCAGGGGGCGGCTATGGCTACACCTTC
CDR3aa: CASSSSGGGYGYTF

abundance: NA
j_gene: TRBJ2-5
d_gene: NA
v_gene: TRBV3-1/TRBV3-2
CDR3nt: TGTGCCAGCACCTTGGGACTGGGGGAGACCCAGTACTTC
CDR3aa: CASTLGLGETQYF

abundance: NA
j_gene: TRBJ2-1
d_gene: TRBD2
v_gene: TRBV7-3
CDR3nt: TGTGCCAGCAGCCTCAGCGGGAGTGAGTACAATGAGCAGTTCTTC
CDR3aa: CASSLSGSEYNEQFF

abundance: NA
j_gene: TRBJ2-1
d_gene: TRBD2
v_gene: TRBV24-1
CDR3nt: TGTGCCACCAGTGGCCAACCCGGGACTAGCGGGGAGAATGAGCAGTTCTTC
CDR3aa: CATSGQPGTSGENEQFF

abundance: NA
j_gene: TRBJ1-2
d_gene: NA
v_gene: TRBV9
CDR3nt: TGTGCCAGCAGCGAGGGGGGGGCCCGCAACTATGGCTACACCTTC
CDR3aa: CASSEGGARNYGYTF

abundance: NA
j_gene: TRBJ2-2
d_gene: TRBD2
v_gene: TRBV3-1/TRBV3-2
CDR3nt: TGTGCCAGCAGCGCCCCGGGGGGTGGCGGGGAGCTGTTTTTT
CDR3aa: CASSAPGGGGELFF

abundance: NA
j_gene: TRBJ2-2
d_gene: TRBD2
v_gene: TRBV7-2
CDR3nt: TGTGCCAGCAGCCCGGCGGGTGGACTAGCGGCCGGGGAGCTGTTTTTT
CDR3aa: CASSPAGGLAAGELFF

abundance: once
j_gene: TRBJ2-7
d_gene: TRBD2
v_gene: TRBV7-2
CDR3nt: TGTGCCAGCAGCCTAGCGGGACTAGCGGCCGCCTACGAGCAGTACTTC
CDR3aa: CASSLAGLAAAYEQYF

abundance: NA
j_gene: TRBJ1-4
d_gene: TRBD1
v_gene: TRBV10-1
CDR3nt: TGCGCCAGCAGTGGAGGGGGCAATGAAAAACTGTTTTTT
CDR3aa: CASSGGGNEKLFF

abundance: NA
j_gene: TRBJ2-1
d_gene: TRBD2
v_gene: TRBV7-9
CDR3nt: TGTGCCAGCAGCCACCCCGGGACTAGCGGGAGGGGGCCCTACAATGAGCAGTTCTTC
CDR3aa: CASSHPGTSGRGPYNEQFF

abundance: NA
j_gene: TRBJ2-3
d_gene: NA
v_gene: TRBV19
CDR3nt: TGTGCCAGCCAACTAGGAGGGACAGATACGCAGTATTTT
CDR3aa: CASQLGGTDTQYF

abundance: once
j_gene: TRBJ2-7
d_gene: TRBD1
v_gene: TRBV5-5
CDR3nt: TGTGCCAGCACCCGGACAGGGCTGGACTACGAGCAGTACTTC
CDR3aa: CASTRTGLDYEQYF

abundance: NA
j_gene: TRBJ1-5
d_gene: NA
v_gene: TRBV6-5
CDR3nt: TGTGCCAGCAGACGGGGGGGGGATCAGCCCCAGCATTTT
CDR3aa: CASRRGGDQPQHF

abundance: NA
j_gene: TRBJ1-6
d_gene: NA
v_gene: TRBV6-5
CDR3nt: TGTGCCAGCAGCGAGCGGGGCCCCCGAGGTTCACCCCTCCACTTT
CDR3aa: CASSERGPRGSPLHF

abundance: NA
j_gene: TRBJ2-2
d_gene: NA
v_gene: TRBV5-6
CDR3nt: TGTGCCAGCAGCTTGCCGGCAGGCCTTCCGAACACCGGGGAGCTGTTTTTT
CDR3aa: CASSLPAGLPNTGELFF

abundance: NA
j_gene: TRBJ2-5
d_gene: TRBD2
v_gene: TRBV5-4
CDR3nt: TGTGCCAGCAGCCCCTCTAGCGGGAGTGTTGGGGAGACCCAGTACTTC
CDR3aa: CASSPSSGSVGETQYF

abundance: few
j_gene: TRBJ2-2
d_gene: NA
v_gene: TRBV11-2
CDR3nt: TGTGCCAGCAGCCCCGCGGTGAGCAGAAACACCGGGGAGCTGTTTTTT
CDR3aa: CASSPAVSRNTGELFF

abundance: NA
j_gene: TRBJ2-5
d_gene: NA
v_gene: TRBV3-1/TRBV3-2
CDR3nt: TGTGCCAGCAGCCAAGATTGGTTAGCGTCCCCCCGGGAGACCCAGTACTTC
CDR3aa: CASSQDWLASPRETQYF

abundance: NA
j_gene: TRBJ1-4
d_gene: NA
v_gene: TRBV6-2/TRBV6-3
CDR3nt: TGTGCCAGCAGCCCGGCTGATGAAAAACTGTTTTTT
CDR3aa: CASSPADEKLFF